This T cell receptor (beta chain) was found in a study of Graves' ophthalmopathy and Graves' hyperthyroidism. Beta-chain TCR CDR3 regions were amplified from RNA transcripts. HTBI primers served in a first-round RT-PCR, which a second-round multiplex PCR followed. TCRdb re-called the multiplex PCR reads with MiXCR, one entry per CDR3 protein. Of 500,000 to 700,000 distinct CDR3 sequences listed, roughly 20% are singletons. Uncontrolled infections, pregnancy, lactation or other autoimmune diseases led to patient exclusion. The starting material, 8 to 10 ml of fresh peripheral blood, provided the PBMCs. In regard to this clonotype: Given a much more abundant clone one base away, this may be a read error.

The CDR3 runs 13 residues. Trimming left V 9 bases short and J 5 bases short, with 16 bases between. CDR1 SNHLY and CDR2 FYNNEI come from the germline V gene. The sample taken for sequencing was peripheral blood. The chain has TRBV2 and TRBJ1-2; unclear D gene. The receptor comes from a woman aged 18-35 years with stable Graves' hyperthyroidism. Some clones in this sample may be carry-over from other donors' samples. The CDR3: CASRPTARYGYTF. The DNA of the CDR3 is TGTGCCAGTCGACCGACTGCCCGATATGGCTACACCTTC. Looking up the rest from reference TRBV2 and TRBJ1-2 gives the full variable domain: EPEVTQTPSHQVTQMGQEVILRCVPISNHLYFYWYRQILGQKVEFLVSFYNNEISEKSEIFDDQFSVERPDGSNFTLKIRSTKLEDSAMYFCASRPTARYGYTFGSGTRLTVV.